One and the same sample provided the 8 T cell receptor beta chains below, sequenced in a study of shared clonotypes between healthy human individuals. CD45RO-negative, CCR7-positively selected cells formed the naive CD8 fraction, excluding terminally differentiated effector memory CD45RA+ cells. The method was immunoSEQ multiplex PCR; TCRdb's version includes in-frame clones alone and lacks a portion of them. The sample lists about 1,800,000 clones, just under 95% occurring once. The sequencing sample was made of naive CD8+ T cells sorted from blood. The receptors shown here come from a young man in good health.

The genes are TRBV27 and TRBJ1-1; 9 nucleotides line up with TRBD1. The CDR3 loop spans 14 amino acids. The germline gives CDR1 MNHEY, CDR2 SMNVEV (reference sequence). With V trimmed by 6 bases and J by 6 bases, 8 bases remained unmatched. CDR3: CASSRTGGGAEAFF. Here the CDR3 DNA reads TGTGCCAGCAGCAGAACAGGGGGCGGAGCTGAAGCTTTCTTT.

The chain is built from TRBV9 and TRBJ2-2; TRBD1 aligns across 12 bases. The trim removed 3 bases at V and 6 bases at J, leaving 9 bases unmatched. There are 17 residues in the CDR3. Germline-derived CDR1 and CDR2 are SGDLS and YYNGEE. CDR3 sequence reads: CASSGLRDRGRPGELFF. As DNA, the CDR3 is TGTGCCAGCAGCGGACTTCGGGACAGGGGGCGCCCCGGGGAGCTGTTTTTT.

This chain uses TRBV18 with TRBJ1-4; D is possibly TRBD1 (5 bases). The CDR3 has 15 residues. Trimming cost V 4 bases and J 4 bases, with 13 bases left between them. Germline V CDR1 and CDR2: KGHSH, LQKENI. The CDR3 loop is CASSLLGTVNEKLFF. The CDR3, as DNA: TGTGCCAGCTCACTACTGGGGACCGTTAATGAAAAACTGTTTTTT.

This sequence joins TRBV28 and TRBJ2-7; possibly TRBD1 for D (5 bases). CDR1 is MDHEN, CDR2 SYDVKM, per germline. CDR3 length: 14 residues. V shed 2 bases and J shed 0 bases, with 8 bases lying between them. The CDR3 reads CASSLHRYSYEQYF. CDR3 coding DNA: TGTGCCAGCAGTTTACACAGGTACTCCTACGAGCAGTACTTC.

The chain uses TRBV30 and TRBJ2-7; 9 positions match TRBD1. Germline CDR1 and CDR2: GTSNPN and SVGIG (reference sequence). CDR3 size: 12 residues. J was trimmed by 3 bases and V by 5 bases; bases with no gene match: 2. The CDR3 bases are TGTGCCTGGGGACAGGGGAACTACGAGCAGTACTTC. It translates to CAWGQGNYEQYF.

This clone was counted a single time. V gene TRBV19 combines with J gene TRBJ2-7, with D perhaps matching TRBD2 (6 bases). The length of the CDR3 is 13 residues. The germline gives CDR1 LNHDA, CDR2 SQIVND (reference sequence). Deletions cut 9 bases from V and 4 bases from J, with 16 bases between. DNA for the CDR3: TGTGCCAGCTCGTACCGGGAGCAATACGAGCAGTACTTC. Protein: CASSYREQYEQYF.

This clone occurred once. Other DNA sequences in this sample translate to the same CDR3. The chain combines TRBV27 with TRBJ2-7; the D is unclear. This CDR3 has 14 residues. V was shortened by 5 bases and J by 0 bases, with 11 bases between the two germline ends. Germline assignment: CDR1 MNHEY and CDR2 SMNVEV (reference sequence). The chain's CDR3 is CASSLPGSSYEQYF. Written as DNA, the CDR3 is TGTGCCAGCAGTCTGCCGGGCAGCTCCTACGAGCAGTACTTC.

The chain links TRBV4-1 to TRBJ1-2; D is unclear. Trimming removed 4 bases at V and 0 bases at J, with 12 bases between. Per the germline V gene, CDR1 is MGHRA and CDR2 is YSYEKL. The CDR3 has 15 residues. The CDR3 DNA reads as TGCGCCAGCAGCCTACAAAGACGAGCTAACTATGGCTACACCTTC. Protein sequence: CASSLQRRANYGYTF.